A selection of T cell receptor beta chains follows, all from one sample in a study of cytomegalovirus exposure and HLA in healthy donors. TCRdb's table, derived via immunoSEQ multiplex PCR, lists solely in-frame clones and lacks some. The sample lists approximately 180,000 clones, over 9.5% occurring once. The sample taken for sequencing was PBMCs. These receptor sequences come from a man in his forties or fifties in good health and CMV-seropositive. CDR3s include the opening cysteine and the closing phenylalanine or tryptophan. A D gene is named only where the DNA matches it firmly. Clone size is not always given. Where it is, it says once, few, many or a class for expanded clones.

V	J	D	size	DNA	CDR3
TRBV4-2	TRBJ1-1	TRBD1	-	TGTGCCAGCAGCCAAGCGACAGGGGTGAACACTGAAGCTTTCTTT	CASSQATGVNTEAFF
TRBV5-6	TRBJ1-1	-	few	TGTGCCAGCAGCACACAGGCCAAGAACACTGAAGCTTTCTTT	CASSTQAKNTEAFF
TRBV30	TRBJ2-7	TRBD2	few	TGTGCCTGGAGTGTACGGCTAGCGGGGTCCTCCTACGAGCAGTACTTC	CAWSVRLAGSSYEQYF
TRBV19	TRBJ2-3	TRBD2	few	TGTGCCAGTAGTAGGGGACTAGCGGGGGGGCCGAGCACAGATACGCAGTATTTT	CASSRGLAGGPSTDTQYF
TRBV6-5	TRBJ1-2	-	few	TGTGCCAGCAGCTGGACCCCTGAGGGCTATGGCTACACCTTC	CASSWTPEGYGYTF
TRBV7-2	TRBJ2-7	-	few	TGTGCCAGCAGCTTAGGTCAGGTTAACTCCTACGAGCAGTACTTC	CASSLGQVNSYEQYF
TRBV27	TRBJ2-1	TRBD1	-	TGTGCCAGCAGTTGGGACAGGGGCTACAATGAGCAGTTCTTC	CASSWDRGYNEQFF
TRBV18	TRBJ2-1	-	-	TGTGCCAGCTCTCGGGCGGGGACGGTCTACAATGAGCAGTTCTTC	CASSRAGTVYNEQFF
TRBV9	TRBJ1-2	TRBD1	few	TGTGCCAGCAGCGCCGGGACAGGGGTTGGCTACACCTTC	CASSAGTGVGYTF
TRBV11-2	TRBJ2-7	TRBD1	-	TGTGCCAGCAGCTTAGGGGTTACGGGGACAGGGGGCTTCTACGAGCAGTACTTC	CASSLGVTGTGGFYEQYF
TRBV9	TRBJ1-6	-	-	TGTGCCAGCAGCGTGGGGGGTTTCGGTTCACCCCTCCACTTT	CASSVGGFGSPLHF
TRBV7-8	TRBJ1-2	-	-	TGTGCCAGCAGCTATGGGAGTGGCTACACCTTC	CASSYGSGYTF
TRBV30	TRBJ2-5	-	-	TGTGCCTGGACGAAAGCTCAAGAGACCCAGTACTTC	CAWTKAQETQYF
TRBV5-4	TRBJ1-3	-	few	TGTGCCAGCAGCTCACCCCAGTCTGGAAACACCATATATTTT	CASSSPQSGNTIYF
TRBV7-2	TRBJ1-6	-	-	TGTGCCAGCAGCTTAGCTAATAGCGGCTCACCCCTCCACTTT	CASSLANSGSPLHF
TRBV2	TRBJ1-4	-	few	TGTGCCAGCACCACCCTCCTAGGTACTAATGAAAAACTGTTTTTT	CASTTLLGTNEKLFF
TRBV6-5	TRBJ2-7	-	-	TGTGCCAGCAGTTCCCAGGGATCGGGCGGCTACGAGCAGTACTTC	CASSSQGSGGYEQYF